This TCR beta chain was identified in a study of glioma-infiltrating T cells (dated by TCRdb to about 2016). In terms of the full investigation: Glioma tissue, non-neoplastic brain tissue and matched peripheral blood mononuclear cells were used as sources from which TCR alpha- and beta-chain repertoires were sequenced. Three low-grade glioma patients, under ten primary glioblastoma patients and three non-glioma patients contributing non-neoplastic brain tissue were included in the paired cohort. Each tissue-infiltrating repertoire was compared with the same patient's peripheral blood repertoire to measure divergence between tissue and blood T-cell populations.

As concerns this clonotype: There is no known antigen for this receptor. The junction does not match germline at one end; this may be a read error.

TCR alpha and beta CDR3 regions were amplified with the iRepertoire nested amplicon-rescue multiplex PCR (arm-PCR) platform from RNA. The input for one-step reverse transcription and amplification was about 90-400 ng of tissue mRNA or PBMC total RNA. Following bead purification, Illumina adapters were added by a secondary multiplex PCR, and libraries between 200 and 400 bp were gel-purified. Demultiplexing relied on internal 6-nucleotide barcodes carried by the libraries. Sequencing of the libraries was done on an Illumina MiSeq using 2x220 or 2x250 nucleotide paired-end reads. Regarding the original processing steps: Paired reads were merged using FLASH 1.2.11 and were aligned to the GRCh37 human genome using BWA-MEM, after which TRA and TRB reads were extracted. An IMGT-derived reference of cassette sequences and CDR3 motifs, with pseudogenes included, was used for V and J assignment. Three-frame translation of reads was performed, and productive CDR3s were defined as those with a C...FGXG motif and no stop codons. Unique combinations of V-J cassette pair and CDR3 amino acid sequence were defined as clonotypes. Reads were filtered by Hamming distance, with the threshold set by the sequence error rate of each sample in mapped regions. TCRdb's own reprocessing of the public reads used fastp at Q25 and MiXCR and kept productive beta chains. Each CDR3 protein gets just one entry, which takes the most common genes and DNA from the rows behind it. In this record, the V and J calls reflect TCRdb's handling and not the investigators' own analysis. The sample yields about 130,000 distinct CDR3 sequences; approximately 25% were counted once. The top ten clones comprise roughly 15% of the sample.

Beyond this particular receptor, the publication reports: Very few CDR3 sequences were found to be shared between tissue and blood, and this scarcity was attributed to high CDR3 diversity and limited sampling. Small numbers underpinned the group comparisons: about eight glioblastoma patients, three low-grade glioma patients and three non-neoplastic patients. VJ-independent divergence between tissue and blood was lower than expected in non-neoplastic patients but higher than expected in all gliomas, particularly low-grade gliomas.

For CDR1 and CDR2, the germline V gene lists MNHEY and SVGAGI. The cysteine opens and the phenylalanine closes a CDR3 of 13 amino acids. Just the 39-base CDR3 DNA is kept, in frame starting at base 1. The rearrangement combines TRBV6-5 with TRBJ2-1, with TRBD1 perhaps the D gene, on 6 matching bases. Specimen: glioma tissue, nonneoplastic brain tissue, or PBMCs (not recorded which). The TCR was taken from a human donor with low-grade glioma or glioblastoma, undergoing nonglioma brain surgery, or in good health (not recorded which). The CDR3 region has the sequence CASSPDRCNEKFF. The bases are TGTGCCAGCAGCCCTGACAGGTGCAATGAGAAGTTCTTC.